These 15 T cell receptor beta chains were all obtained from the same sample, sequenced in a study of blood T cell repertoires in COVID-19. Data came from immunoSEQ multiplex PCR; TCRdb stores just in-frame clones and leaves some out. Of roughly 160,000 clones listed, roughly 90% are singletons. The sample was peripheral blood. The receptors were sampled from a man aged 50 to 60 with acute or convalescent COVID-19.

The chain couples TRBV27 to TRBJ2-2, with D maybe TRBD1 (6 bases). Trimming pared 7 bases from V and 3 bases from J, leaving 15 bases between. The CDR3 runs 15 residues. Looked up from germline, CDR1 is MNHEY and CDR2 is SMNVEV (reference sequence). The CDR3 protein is CASTDQGQYTGELFF. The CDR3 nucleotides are TGTGCCAGCACGGACCAGGGGCAGTACACCGGGGAGCTGTTTTTT.

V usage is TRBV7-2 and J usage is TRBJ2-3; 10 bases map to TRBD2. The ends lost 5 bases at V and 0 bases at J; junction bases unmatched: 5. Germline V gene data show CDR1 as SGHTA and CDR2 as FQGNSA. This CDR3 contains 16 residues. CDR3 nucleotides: TGTGCCAGCAGCCCTAGAGCGGGGGGGAGCACAGATACGCAGTATTTT. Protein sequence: CASSPRAGGSTDTQYF.

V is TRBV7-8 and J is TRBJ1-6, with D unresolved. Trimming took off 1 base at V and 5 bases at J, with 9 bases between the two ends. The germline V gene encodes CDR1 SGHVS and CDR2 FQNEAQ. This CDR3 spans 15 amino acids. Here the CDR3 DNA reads TGTGCCAGCAGCTTAGGGGGAGCGAATAATTCACCCCTCCACTTT. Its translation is CASSLGGANNSPLHF.

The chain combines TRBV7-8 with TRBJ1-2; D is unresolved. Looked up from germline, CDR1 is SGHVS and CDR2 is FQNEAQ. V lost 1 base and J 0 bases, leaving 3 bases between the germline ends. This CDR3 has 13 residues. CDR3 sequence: CASSLGANYGYTF. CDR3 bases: TGTGCCAGCAGCTTAGGAGCTAACTATGGCTACACCTTC.

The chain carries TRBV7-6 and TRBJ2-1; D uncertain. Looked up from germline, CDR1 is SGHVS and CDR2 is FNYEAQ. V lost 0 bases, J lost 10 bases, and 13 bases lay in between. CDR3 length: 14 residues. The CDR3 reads CASSLAILNHEQFF. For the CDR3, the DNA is TGTGCCAGCAGCTTAGCGATACTAAACCACGAGCAGTTCTTC.

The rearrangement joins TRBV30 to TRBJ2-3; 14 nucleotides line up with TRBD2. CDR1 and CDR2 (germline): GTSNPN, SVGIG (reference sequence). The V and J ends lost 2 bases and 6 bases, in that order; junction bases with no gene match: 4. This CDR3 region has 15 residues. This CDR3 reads CAWSRTSGRPDTQYF. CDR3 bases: TGTGCCTGGAGTAGGACTAGCGGGAGGCCGGATACGCAGTATTTT.

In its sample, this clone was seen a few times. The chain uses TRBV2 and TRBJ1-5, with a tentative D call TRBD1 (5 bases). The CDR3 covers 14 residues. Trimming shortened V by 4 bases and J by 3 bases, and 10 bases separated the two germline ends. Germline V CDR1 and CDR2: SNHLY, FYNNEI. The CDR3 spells CASSVLGVNQPQHF. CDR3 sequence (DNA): TGTGCCAGCAGTGTCTTAGGGGTCAATCAGCCCCAGCATTTT.

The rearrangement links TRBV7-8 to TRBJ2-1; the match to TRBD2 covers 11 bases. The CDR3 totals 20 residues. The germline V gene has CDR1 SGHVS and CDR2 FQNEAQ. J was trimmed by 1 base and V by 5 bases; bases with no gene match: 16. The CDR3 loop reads CASSGRGTSGTSGSYNEQFF. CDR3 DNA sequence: TGTGCCAGCAGCGGGCGGGGGACTAGCGGAACCTCGGGATCCTACAATGAGCAGTTCTTC.

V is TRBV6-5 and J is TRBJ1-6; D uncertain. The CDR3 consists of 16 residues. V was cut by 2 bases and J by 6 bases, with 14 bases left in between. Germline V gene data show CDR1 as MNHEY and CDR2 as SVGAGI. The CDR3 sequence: CASSYDFSSLNSPLHF. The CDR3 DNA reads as TGTGCCAGCAGTTACGACTTCTCCAGCCTTAATTCACCCCTCCACTTT.

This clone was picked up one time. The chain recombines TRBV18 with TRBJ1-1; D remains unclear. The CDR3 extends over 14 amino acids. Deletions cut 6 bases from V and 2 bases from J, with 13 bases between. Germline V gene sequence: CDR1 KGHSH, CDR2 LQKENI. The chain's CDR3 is CASSDARGNTEAFF. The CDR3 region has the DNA TGTGCCAGCTCCGATGCTCGGGGTAACACTGAAGCTTTCTTT.

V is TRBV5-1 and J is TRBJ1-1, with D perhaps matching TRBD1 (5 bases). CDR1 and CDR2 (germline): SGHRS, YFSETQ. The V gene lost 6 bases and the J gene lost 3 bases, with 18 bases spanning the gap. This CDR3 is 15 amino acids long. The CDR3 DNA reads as TGCGCCAGCACCCCTGGGGGGGATTGGCACACTGAAGCTTTCTTT. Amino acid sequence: CASTPGGDWHTEAFF. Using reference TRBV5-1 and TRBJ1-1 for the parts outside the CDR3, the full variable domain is KAGVTQTPRYLIKTRGQQVTLSCSPISGHRSVSWYQQTPGQGLQFLFEYFSETQRNKGNFPGRFSGRQFSNSRSEMNVSTLELGDSALYLCASTPGGDWHTEAFFGQGTRLTVV.

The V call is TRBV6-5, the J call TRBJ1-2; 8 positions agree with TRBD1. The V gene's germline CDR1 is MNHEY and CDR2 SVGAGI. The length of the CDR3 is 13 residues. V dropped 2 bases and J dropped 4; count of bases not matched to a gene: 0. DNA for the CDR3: TGTGCCAGCAGTTACGACAGGGGCTATGGCTACACCTTC. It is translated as CASSYDRGYGYTF.

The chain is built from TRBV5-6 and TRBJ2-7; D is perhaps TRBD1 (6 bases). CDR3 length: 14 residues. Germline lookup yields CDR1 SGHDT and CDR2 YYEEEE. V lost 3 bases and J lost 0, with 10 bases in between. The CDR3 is CASSWGHSSYEQYV. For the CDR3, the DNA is TGTGCCAGCAGCTGGGGACATAGCTCCTACGAGCAGTACGTC.

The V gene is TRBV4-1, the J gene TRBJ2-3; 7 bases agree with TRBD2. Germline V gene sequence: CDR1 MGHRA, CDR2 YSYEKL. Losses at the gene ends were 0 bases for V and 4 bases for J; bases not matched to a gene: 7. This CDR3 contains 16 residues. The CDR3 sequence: CASSQEGWLAADTQYF. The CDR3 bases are TGCGCCAGCAGCCAAGAAGGTTGGCTAGCGGCAGATACGCAGTATTTT.

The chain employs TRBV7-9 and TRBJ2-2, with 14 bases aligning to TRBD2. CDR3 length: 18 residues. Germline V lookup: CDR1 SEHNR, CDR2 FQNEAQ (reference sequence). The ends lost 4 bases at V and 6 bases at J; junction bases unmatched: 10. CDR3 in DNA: TGTGCCAGCAGCTCCCGACTAGCGGGAGGGCCGACCTCCGGGGAGCTGTTTTTT. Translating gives CASSSRLAGGPTSGELFF.